Here is one T cell receptor beta chain with its context. The antigen is not known. The sample is drawn from a study of cytomegalovirus exposure and HLA in healthy donors. Regarding the study as a whole: The authors enumerated 164 TCR beta chains as linked to cytomegalovirus.

Assay used: immunoSEQ multiplex PCR; TCRdb lists only in-frame clones, some missing. This sample has some 38,000 clones, with about 93% found just once. Germline V lookup: CDR1 GTSNPN, CDR2 SVGIG (reference sequence). The CDR3 is 14 residues long. Deletions cut 7 bases from V and 0 bases from J, with 14 bases between. Material: PBMCs. The chain joins TRBV30 to TRBJ2-3; D is unresolved. The clonotype comes from a man younger than 30 in good health and CMV-seronegative. CDR3 in amino acids: CAYHRLVSTDTQYF. The CDR3 bases are TGTGCCTACCATCGACTCGTAAGCACAGATACGCAGTATTTT.